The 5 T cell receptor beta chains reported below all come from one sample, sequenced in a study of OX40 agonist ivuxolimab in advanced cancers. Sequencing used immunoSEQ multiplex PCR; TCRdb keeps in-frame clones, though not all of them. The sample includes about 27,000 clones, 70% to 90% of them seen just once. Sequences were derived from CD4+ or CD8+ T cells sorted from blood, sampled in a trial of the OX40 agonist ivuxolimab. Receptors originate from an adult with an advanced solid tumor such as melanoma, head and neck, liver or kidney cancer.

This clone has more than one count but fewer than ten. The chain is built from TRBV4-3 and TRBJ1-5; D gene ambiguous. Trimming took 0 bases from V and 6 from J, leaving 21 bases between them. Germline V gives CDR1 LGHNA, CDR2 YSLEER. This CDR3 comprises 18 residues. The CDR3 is CASSQDRGLASAGQPQHF. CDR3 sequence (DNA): TGCGCCAGCAGCCAAGATCGAGGGCTCGCCTCGGCTGGTCAGCCCCAGCATTTT.

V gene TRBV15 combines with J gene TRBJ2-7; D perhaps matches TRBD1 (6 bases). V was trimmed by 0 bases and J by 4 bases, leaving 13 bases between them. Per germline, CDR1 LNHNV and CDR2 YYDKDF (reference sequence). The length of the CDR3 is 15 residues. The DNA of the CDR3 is TGTGCCACCAGCAGAGATCAGGCAGGGGTATACGAGCAGTACTTC. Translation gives CATSRDQAGVYEQYF.

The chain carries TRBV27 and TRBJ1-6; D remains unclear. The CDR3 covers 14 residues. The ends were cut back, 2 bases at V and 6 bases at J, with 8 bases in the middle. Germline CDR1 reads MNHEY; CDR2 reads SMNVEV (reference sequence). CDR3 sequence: CASSLTGFNSPLHF. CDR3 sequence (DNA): TGTGCCAGCAGTTTAACCGGGTTTAATTCACCCCTCCACTTT.

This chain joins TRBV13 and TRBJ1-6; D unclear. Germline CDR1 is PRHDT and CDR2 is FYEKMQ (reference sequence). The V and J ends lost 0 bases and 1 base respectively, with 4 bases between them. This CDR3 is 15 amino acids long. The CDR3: CASSLGGSYNSPLHF. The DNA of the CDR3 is TGTGCCAGCAGCTTAGGGGGATCCTATAATTCACCCCTCCACTTT.

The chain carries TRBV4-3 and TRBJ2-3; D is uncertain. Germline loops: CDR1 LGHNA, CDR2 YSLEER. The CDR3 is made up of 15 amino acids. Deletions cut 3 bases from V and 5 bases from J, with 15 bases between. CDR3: CASSQYGGIIDTQYF. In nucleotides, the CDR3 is TGCGCCAGCAGCCAGTACGGCGGTATCATAGATACGCAGTATTTT.